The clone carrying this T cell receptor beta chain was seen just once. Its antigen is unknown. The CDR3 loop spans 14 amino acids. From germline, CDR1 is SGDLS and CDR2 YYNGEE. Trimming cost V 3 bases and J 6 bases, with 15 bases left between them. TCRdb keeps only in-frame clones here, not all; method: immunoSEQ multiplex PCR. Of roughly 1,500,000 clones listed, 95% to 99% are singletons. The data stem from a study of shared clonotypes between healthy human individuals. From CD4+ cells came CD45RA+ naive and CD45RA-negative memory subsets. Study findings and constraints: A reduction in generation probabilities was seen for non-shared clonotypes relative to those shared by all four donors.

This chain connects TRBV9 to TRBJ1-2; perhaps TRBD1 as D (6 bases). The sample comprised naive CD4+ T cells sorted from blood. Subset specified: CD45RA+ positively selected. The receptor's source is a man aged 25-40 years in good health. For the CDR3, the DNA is TGTGCCAGCAGCGCGGAAGGACAGACTCATGGCTACACCTTC. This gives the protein CASSAEGQTHGYTF.